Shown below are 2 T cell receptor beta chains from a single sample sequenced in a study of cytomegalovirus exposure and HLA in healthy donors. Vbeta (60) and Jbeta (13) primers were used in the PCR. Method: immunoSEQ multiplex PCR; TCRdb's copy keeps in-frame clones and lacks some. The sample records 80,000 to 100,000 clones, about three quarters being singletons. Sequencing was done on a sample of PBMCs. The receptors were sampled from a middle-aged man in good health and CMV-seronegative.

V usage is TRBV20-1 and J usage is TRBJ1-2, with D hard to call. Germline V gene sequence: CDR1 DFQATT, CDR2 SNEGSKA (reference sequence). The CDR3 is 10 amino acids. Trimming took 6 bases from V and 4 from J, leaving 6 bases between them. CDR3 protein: CSADSYGYTF. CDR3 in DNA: TGCAGTGCCGACTCCTATGGCTACACCTTC.

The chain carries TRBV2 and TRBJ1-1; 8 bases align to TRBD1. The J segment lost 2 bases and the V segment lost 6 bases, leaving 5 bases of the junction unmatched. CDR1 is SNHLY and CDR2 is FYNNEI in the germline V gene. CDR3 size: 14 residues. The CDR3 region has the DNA TGTGCCAGCAGGTTACAGGGGGAAAACACTGAAGCTTTCTTT. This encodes CASRLQGENTEAFF.